The 10 T cell receptor beta chains reported below all come from one sample, sequenced in a study of spatial heterogeneity in lung cancer. General study points: Tumoral mutation counts were tracked by counts of expanded intratumoral alpha and beta TCRs.

The antigens these receptors bind are not known. Using its own MiXCR run on the 5' RACE reads, TCRdb lists one record per CDR3 protein. The top ten clones hold less than 50% of a sample with 1,600 or so distinct CDR3 sequences, 9.5% to 15% of them seen once. Regarding time point: sample taken at primary tumor resection. The source material was lung tumor tissue, sampled at surgery. These receptors came from a male donor with early-stage non-small cell lung cancer.

This clonotype is judged medium-sized. V is TRBV27 and J is TRBJ2-2, with D perhaps TRBD1 or TRBD2 (5 bases each). Germline V CDR1 and CDR2: MNHEY, SMNVEV (reference sequence). The V gene lost 11 bases and the J gene lost 4 bases, with 14 bases spanning the gap. The CDR3 covers 13 residues. The CDR3 reads CAPPGAGTGELFF. The DNA for the CDR3 is TGTGCCCCCCCCGGGGCGGGCACCGGGGAGCTGTTTTTT.

By sample fraction, this clonotype is medium-sized. The V gene is TRBV5-6, the J gene TRBJ1-2; D remains unclear. The CDR3 is 17 residues long. Trimming cost V 0 bases and J 0 bases, with 15 bases left between them. Germline CDR1 is SGHDT and CDR2 is YYEEEE. In nucleotides, the CDR3 is TGTGCCAGCAGCTTGGCCGTTCGGAGGCGTACTAACTATGGCTACACCTTC. Its translation is CASSLAVRRRTNYGYTF.

In its sample, this clonotype is medium-sized. The V gene is TRBV6-5, the J gene TRBJ1-4; 10 bases agree with TRBD1. The CDR3 covers 15 residues. Germline CDR1 MNHEY, CDR2 SVGAGI. After removal of 6 bases from V and 8 bases from J, the junction contained 9 bases not matched to a gene. The CDR3 DNA follows: TGTGCCAGCAGGACCGGGACAGGGGTCGGAGAAAAACTGTTTTTT. Residues: CASRTGTGVGEKLFF.

The genes are TRBV28 and TRBJ2-1, with unresolved D. The CDR3 has 11 residues. Germline values: CDR1 MDHEN, CDR2 SYDVKM. Trimming left V 2 bases short and J 8 bases short, with 4 bases between. CDR3 amino acids: CASSLGDEQFF. CDR3 DNA sequence: TGTGCCAGCAGTTTAGGGGATGAGCAGTTCTTC. Looking up the rest from reference TRBV28 and TRBJ2-1 gives the full variable domain: DVKVTQSSRYLVKRTGEKVFLECVQDMDHENMFWYRQDPGLGLRLIYFSYDVKMKEKGDIPEGYSVSREKKERFSLILESASTNQTSMYLCASSLGDEQFFGPGTRLTVL.

This clonotype is categorized as hyperexpanded. J is TRBJ2-3 and V is TRBV11-2, with TRBD2 identical over 9 bases. The CDR3 consists of 16 residues. With V trimmed by 0 bases and J by 6 bases, 7 bases remained unmatched. Looked up from germline, CDR1 is SGHAT and CDR2 is FQNNGV. The DNA for the CDR3 is TGTGCCAGCAGCTTAGATGCTAGCGGGACGTTGGATACGCAGTATTTT. Its translation is CASSLDASGTLDTQYF. Full variable domain (remainder filled in from reference TRBV11-2 and TRBJ2-3): EAGVAQSPRYKIIEKRQSVAFWCNPISGHATLYWYQQILGQGPKLLIQFQNNGVVDDSQLPKDRFSAERLKGVDSTLKIQPAKLEDSAVYLCASSLDASGTLDTQYFGPGTRLTVL.

In its sample, this clonotype ranks as medium-sized (0.01 to 0.1%). This sequence joins TRBV5-1 and TRBJ2-2; D possibly uses TRBD1 or TRBD2 (5 bases each). CDR1 SGHRS and CDR2 YFSETQ come from the germline V gene. V lost 4 bases and J lost 0, with 13 bases in between. The CDR3 runs 16 residues. In DNA, the CDR3 is TGCGCCAGCAGCAAGACCGGGACGACGAACACCGGGGAGCTGTTTTTT. Translation gives CASSKTGTTNTGELFF.

The chain recombines TRBV7-9 with TRBJ2-1; D not certain. Trimming took 5 bases from V and 2 from J, leaving 13 bases between them. Germline CDR1 is SEHNR and CDR2 is FQNEAQ (reference sequence). The CDR3 runs 15 residues. The CDR3 here is CASSLRTETYNEQFF. The CDR3 region has the DNA TGTGCCAGCAGCCTACGGACGGAAACCTACAATGAGCAGTTCTTC.

As for this clonotype: Given the absence of the conserved phenylalanine or tryptophan at the CDR3 end, a read error is likely. The chain recombines TRBV11-2 with TRBJ2-1; D not certain. The V gene's germline CDR1 is SGHAT and CDR2 FQNNGV. The CDR3 runs 13 residues. The CDR3 nucleotides are TGCGCCAGCAGCTTAGTTTTGGGCCATGAGCAGTTCCTC. Its translation is CASSLVLGHEQFL.

This clonotype showed up just a few times. CDR3 sequence reads: CASSPGQGAGVSPLHF. In DNA form, the CDR3 reads TGTGCCAGCAGCCCGGGACAGGGGGCAGGGGTTTCACCCCTCCACTTT. The genes are TRBV3-1 and TRBJ1-6, with 12 positions matching TRBD1. The ends lost 4 bases at V and 9 bases at J; junction bases unmatched: 7. The CDR3 spans 16 residues. Germline CDR1 and CDR2: LGHDT and YNNKEL (reference sequence).

This clonotype qualifies as medium-sized (0.01 to 0.1%). The chain recombines TRBV15 with TRBJ2-4; D is possibly TRBD1 (5 bases). Germline assignment: CDR1 LNHNV and CDR2 YYDKDF (reference sequence). V lost 1 base, J lost 3 bases, and 10 bases lay in between. This CDR3 contains 15 residues. CDR3 residues: CATSRAGQGKNIQYF. The CDR3 bases are TGTGCCACCAGCAGAGCAGGGCAGGGCAAAAACATTCAGTACTTC.